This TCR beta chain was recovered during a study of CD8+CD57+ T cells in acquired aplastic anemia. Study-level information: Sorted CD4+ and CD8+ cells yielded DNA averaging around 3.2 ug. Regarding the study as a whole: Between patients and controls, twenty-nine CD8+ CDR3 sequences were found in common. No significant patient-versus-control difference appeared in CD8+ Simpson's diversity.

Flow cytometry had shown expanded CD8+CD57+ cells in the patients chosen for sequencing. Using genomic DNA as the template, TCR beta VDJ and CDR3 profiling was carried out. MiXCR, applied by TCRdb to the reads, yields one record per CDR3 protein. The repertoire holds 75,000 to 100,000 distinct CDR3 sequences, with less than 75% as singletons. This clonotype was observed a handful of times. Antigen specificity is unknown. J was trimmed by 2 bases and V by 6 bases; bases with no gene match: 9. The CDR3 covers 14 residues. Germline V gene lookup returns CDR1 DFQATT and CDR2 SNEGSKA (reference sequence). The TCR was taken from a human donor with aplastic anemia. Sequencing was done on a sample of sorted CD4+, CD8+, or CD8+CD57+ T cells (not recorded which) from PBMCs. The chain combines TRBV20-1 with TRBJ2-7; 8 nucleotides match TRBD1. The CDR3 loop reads CSAPSGQGAYEQYF. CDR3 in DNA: TGCAGTGCACCTTCAGGACAGGGAGCCTACGAGCAGTACTTC.